The clone carrying this TCR beta chain was seen more than once but under ten times. As yet, its antigen is unknown. The sample carries other DNA sequences with the same CDR3. Every patient underwent thyroid surgery untreated. The CDR3 has 13 amino acids. Germline V gives CDR1 SGHNT, CDR2 YYREEE (reference sequence). Trimming removed 0 bases at V and 5 bases at J, with 8 bases between. This entry comes from a study of metastatic and nonmetastatic thyroid tumors. Whole-study context: From malignant and benign thyroid patients, repertoires in blood and in tumor or nodule tissue were compared. General study results and limits: Benign nodules were reported to have significantly lower TCR beta diversity than malignant thyroid tumors, in blood and tumor.

Via MiXCR, TCRdb re-called the PCR reads. The sample includes fewer than 35,000 clones, around 23% of them seen just once. The source material was tumor tissue. The clonotype was recovered from a male donor with papillary thyroid cancer or a benign thyroid nodule (not recorded which). Some clones in this sample may be carry-over from other donors' samples. The chain has TRBV5-4 and TRBJ2-5; no definite D call. This CDR3 reads CASSLGQQETQYF. CDR3 DNA sequence: TGTGCCAGCAGCTTGGGGCAACAGGAGACCCAGTACTTC.